This T cell receptor (beta chain) was sequenced during a study of CXCR3-negative and CXCR3-positive naive CD8 T cells. This CDR3 region has 16 residues. From germline, CDR1 is SGHRS and CDR2 YFSETQ. 5' RACE that incorporated UMI labels was used to prepare the TRB cDNA libraries. For each CDR3 protein, TCRdb gives one entry from its re-call of the 5' RACE reads, without DNA. This listing includes 100,000 to 150,000 distinct CDR3 sequences. This receptor was identified in a human donor in good health. Some clones in this sample may be carry-over from other donors' samples. Sequencing was performed on naive CXCR3- CD8+ T cells from blood. Subset reported: CD45RO-CCR7+CD27+CD95- naive CD8+ T cells lacking CXCR3 (TNR3-). This rearrangement joins TRBV5-1 to TRBJ2-1; TCRdb picks TRBD2, but there is no DNA to check that call. This CDR3 is CASSLYAAGEDNEQFF.